A single sample is the source of the 13 T cell receptor beta chains below, sequenced in a study of cytomegalovirus exposure and HLA in healthy donors. This PCR relied on a set of 60 Vbeta primers and 13 Jbeta primers. The repertoire was sequenced with immunoSEQ multiplex PCR; TCRdb's copy has only in-frame clones and lacks some. Of just under 45,000 clones detected, roughly 51% appear once; the ten largest clones hold about 6.3%. Sequenced sample: PBMCs. The receptors shown here come from a man aged 55 to 70 in good health and CMV-seronegative.

The CDR3, as DNA: TGTGCCATCAGTGTAGAAACTAATGAAAAACTGTTTTTT. This translates into CAISVETNEKLFF. The chain links TRBV10-3 to TRBJ1-4; D not certain. Germline V gives CDR1 ENHRY, CDR2 SYGVKD. V lost 4 bases to trimming and J lost 1 base, with 4 bases between them. The CDR3 spans 13 residues.

The rearrangement uses TRBV9 and TRBJ1-2, with D uncertain. CDR3 size: 13 residues. The V and J ends lost 4 bases and 3 bases respectively, with 10 bases between them. Germline-derived CDR1 and CDR2 are SGDLS and YYNGEE. CDR3 DNA sequence: TGTGCCAGCAGCCCCGCGGGAGACTATGGCTACACCTTC. Amino acids: CASSPAGDYGYTF.

The CDR3 protein is CASSFGTSEYEQYF. CDR3 DNA sequence: TGTGCCAGCAGCTTCGGGACTAGCGAGTACGAGCAGTACTTC. The V call is TRBV11-2, the J call TRBJ2-7; 10 bases line up with TRBD2. Per the germline V gene, CDR1 is SGHAT and CDR2 is FQNNGV. Trimming removed 3 bases from V and 4 bases from J; junction bases left unmatched: 3. The CDR3 has 14 amino acids.

V and J are TRBV5-1 and TRBJ2-1; a weak D match, TRBD2 (6 bases). V was cut by 1 base and J by 5 bases, with 10 bases left in between. CDR1 SGHRS and CDR2 YFSETQ come from the germline V gene. The CDR3 has 14 amino acids. The CDR3 protein is CASSLPSVNNEQFF. CDR3 bases: TGCGCCAGCAGCTTGCCTAGCGTAAACAATGAGCAGTTCTTC.

The CDR3 DNA follows: TGTGCCAGCAGTGAGGGACAGGGGGCAGGGGCTTTCTTT. It specifies CASSEGQGAGAFF. The chain employs TRBV6-1 and TRBJ1-1; 12 bases map to TRBD1. The germline CDR1 and CDR2 sequences are MNHNS and SASEGT. CDR3 length equals 13 residues. The J segment lost 11 bases and the V segment lost 3 bases, leaving 4 bases of the junction unmatched.

This clone was observed a single time. The chain recombines TRBV30 with TRBJ2-7; 7 nucleotides line up with TRBD2. This CDR3 is 14 amino acids long. Per germline, CDR1 GTSNPN and CDR2 SVGIG (reference sequence). V dropped 0 bases and J dropped 4; count of bases not matched to a gene: 6. CDR3 DNA sequence: TGTGCCTGGAGTGTGGGAGGGTTCGATTACGAGCAGTACTTC. Protein sequence: CAWSVGGFDYEQYF.

The rearrangement uses TRBV5-1 and TRBJ1-4; tentatively, D is TRBD1 (5 bases). Trimming took 2 bases from V and 6 from J, leaving 11 bases between them. The length of the CDR3 is 14 residues. Germline CDR1 SGHRS, CDR2 YFSETQ. The CDR3 reads CASSFRAPDEKLFF. In DNA, the CDR3 is TGCGCCAGCAGCTTCAGGGCGCCCGATGAAAAACTGTTTTTT.

DNA of the CDR3: TGTGCCAGCAGCCTCTCAGCGGGAGGGGGTAATGAGCAGTTCTTC. Translated, it gives CASSLSAGGGNEQFF. V usage is TRBV14 and J usage is TRBJ2-1, with 10 bases fitting TRBD2. This CDR3 comprises 15 residues. CDR1 SGHDN and CDR2 FVKESK come from the germline V gene. Losses at the gene ends were 4 bases for V and 7 bases for J; bases not matched to a gene: 7.

The rearrangement links TRBV18 to TRBJ2-3; 14 bases line up with TRBD2. CDR1 and CDR2 (germline): KGHSH, LQKENI. V lost 3 bases, J lost 3 bases, and 5 bases stayed unmatched. The CDR3 sequence is 17 residues long. This chain's CDR3 is CASSPPGLAGATDTQYF. CDR3 DNA sequence: TGTGCCAGCTCACCGCCGGGACTAGCGGGAGCGACAGATACGCAGTATTTT.

The rearrangement links TRBV18 to TRBJ2-7, with D maybe TRBD2 (6 bases). Germline values: CDR1 KGHSH, CDR2 LQKENI. Trimming left V 0 bases short and J 5 bases short, with 14 bases between. The CDR3 runs to 15 residues. The CDR3 protein is CASSPPSRPSDEQYF. CDR3 in DNA: TGTGCCAGCTCACCACCGTCCAGGCCTAGCGACGAGCAGTACTTC.

This clone has only a few counts. The rearrangement uses TRBV7-6 and TRBJ1-2; D is unresolved. The CDR3 is 13 amino acids. Germline values: CDR1 SGHVS, CDR2 FNYEAQ. V lost 5 bases, J lost 2 bases, and 9 bases lay in between. CDR3 nucleotide sequence: TGTGCCAGCAGCCCCACGGGGAACTATGGCTACACCTTC. Residues: CASSPTGNYGYTF.

There are a few counts of this clone. The chain combines TRBV5-4 with TRBJ2-5, with TRBD2 matching over 7 bases. Germline CDR1 is SGHNT and CDR2 is YYREEE (reference sequence). After removal of 0 bases from V and 5 bases from J, the junction contained 7 bases not matched to a gene. There are 15 residues in the CDR3. DNA of the CDR3: TGTGCCAGCAGCTTGGAGGGAGGGCCGGAGGAGACCCAGTACTTC. Translation gives CASSLEGGPEETQYF.

V gene TRBV30 combines with J gene TRBJ2-6, with D perhaps matching TRBD1 (6 bases). Per germline, CDR1 GTSNPN and CDR2 SVGIG (reference sequence). The CDR3 is 16 amino acids. Trimming shortened V by 3 bases and J by 3 bases, and 15 bases separated the two germline ends. This chain's CDR3 is CAWSRGTLGGANVLTF. In nucleotides, the CDR3 is TGTGCCTGGAGCAGGGGCACCCTGGGTGGGGCCAACGTCCTGACTTTC.